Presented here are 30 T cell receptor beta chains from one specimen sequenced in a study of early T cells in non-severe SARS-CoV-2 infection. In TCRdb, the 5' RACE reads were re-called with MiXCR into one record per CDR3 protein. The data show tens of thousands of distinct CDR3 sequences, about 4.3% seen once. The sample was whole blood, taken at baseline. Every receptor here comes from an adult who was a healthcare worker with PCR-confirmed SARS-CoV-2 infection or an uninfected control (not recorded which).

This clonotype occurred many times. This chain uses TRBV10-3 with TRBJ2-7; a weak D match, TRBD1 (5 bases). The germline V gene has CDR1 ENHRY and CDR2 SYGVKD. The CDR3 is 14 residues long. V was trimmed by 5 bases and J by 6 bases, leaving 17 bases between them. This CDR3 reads CAISPQGLSPEQYF. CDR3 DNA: TGTGCCATCAGTCCCCAGGGTTTGTCCCCCGAGCAGTACTTC.

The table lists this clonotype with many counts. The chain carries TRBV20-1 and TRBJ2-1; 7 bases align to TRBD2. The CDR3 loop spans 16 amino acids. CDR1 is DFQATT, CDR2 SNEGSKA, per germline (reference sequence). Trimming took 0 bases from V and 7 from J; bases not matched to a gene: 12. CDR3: CSARDYLAGAGNEQFF. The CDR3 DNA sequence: TGCAGTGCTAGAGATTACCTTGCGGGAGCCGGGAATGAGCAGTTCTTC.

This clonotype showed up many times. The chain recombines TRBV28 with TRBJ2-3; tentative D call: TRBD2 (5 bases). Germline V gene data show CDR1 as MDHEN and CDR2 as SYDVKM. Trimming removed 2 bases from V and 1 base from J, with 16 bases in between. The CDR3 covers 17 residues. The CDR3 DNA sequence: TGTGCCAGCAGTTTACTTGAGGCGGACTCGGGCACAGATACGCAGTATTTT. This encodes CASSLLEADSGTDTQYF.

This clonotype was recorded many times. CDR3 DNA sequence: TGTGCCAGCAGTTACTCGGTTCCGAGCTCCTACGAGCAGTACTTC. Its translation is CASSYSVPSSYEQYF. V usage is TRBV6-6 and J usage is TRBJ2-7, with D uncertain. V shed 0 bases and J shed 0 bases, with 9 bases lying between them. This CDR3 has 15 amino acids. The germline gives CDR1 MNHNY, CDR2 SVGAGI (reference sequence).

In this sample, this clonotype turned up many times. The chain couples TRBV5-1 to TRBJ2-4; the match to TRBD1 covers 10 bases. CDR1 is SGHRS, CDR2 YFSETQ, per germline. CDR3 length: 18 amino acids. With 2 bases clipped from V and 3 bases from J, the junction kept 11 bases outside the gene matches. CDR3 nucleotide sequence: TGCGCCAGCAGCTTAGCCCCGGACAGGGGGGCAGGCAAAAACATTCAGTACTTC. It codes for CASSLAPDRGAGKNIQYF.

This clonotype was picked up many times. The CDR3 sequence is CASSGAGELFF. Written as DNA, the CDR3 is TGTGCCAGCAGTGGGGCCGGGGAGCTGTTTTTT. V is TRBV7-6 and J is TRBJ2-2; no definite D call. Looked up from germline, CDR1 is SGHVS and CDR2 is FNYEAQ. This CDR3 spans 11 amino acids. V was pared by 6 bases and J by 6 bases, with 5 bases between.

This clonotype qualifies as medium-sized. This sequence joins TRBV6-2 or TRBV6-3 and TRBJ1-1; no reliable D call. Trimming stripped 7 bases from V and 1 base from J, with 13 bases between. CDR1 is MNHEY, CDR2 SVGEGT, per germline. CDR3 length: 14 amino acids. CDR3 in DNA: TGTGCCAGCAAGAGGCAGGCCGCGAACACTGAAGCTTTCTTT. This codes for CASKRQAANTEAFF.

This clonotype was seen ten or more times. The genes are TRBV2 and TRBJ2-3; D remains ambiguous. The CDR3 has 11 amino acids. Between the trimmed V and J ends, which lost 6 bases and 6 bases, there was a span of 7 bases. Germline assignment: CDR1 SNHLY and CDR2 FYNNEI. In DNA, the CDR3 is TGTGCCAGCAGAGTGCGGGATACGCAGTATTTT. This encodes CASRVRDTQYF. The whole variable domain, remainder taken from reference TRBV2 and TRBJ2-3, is EPEVTQTPSHQVTQMGQEVILRCVPISNHLYFYWYRQILGQKVEFLVSFYNNEISEKSEIFDDQFSVERPDGSNFTLKIRSTKLEDSAMYFCASRVRDTQYFGPGTRLTVL.

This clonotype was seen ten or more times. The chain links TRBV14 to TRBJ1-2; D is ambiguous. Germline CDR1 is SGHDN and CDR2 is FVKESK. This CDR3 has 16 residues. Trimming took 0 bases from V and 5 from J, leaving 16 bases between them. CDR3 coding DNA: TGTGCCAGCAGCCAAGATTGGACCGGCGACCCTTATGGCTACACCTTC. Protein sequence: CASSQDWTGDPYGYTF.

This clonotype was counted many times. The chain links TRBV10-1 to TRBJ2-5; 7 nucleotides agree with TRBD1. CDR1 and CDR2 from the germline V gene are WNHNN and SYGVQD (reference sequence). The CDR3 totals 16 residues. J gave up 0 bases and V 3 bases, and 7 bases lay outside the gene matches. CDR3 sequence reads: CASSEIRGFNQETQYF. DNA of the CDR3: TGCGCCAGCAGTGAAATCAGGGGGTTTAACCAAGAGACCCAGTACTTC.

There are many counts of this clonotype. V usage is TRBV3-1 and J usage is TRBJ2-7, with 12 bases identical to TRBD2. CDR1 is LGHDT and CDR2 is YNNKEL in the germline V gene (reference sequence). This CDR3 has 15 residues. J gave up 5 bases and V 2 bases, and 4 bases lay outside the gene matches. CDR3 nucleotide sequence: TGTGCCAGCAGCCAACTAGCGGGAGGGCCAAACGAGCAGTACTTC. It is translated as CASSQLAGGPNEQYF.

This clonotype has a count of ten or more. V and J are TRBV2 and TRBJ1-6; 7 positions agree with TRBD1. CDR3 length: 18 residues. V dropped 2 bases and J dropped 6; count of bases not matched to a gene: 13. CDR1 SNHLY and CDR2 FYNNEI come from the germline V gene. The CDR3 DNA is TGTGCCAGCAGTGAAACCCAGGGAGGGGGCGGTGGTAATTCACCCCTCCACTTT. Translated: CASSETQGGGGGNSPLHF.

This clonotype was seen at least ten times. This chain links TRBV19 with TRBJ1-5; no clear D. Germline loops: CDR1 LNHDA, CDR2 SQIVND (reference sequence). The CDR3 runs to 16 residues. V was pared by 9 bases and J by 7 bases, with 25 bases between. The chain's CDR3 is CASSPLGIHLEQPQHF. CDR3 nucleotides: TGTGCCAGCAGTCCCCTTGGTATTCACCTGGAACAGCCCCAGCATTTT.

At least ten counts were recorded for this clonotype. CDR3 in DNA: TGTGCCAGCAGCGTAGAACCGGGAGCCAGGGAGACCCAGTACTTC. Translation: CASSVEPGARETQYF. V gene TRBV9 combines with J gene TRBJ2-5; a weak D match, TRBD2 (6 bases). Germline CDR1 reads SGDLS; CDR2 reads YYNGEE. The length of the CDR3 is 15 residues. V was trimmed by 0 bases and J by 5 bases, leaving 14 bases between them.

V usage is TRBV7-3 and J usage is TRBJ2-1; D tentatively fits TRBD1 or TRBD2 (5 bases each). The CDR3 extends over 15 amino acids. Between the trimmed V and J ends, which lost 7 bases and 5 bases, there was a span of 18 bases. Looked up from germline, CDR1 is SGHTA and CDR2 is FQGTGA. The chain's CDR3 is CASTPGARPDNEQFF. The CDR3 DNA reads TGTGCCAGCACCCCCGGGGCCCGACCTGACAATGAGCAGTTCTTC.

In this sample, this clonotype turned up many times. CDR3 sequence (DNA): TGTGCCACCCACTGGGGCGGGGAGCAGTTCTTC. The encoded protein is CATHWGGEQFF. The chain joins TRBV24-1 to TRBJ2-1; D possibly matches TRBD1 or TRBD2 (5 bases each). The CDR3 is 11 residues long. V shed 9 bases and J shed 10 bases, with 12 bases lying between them. Germline V gene data show CDR1 as KGHDR and CDR2 as SFDVKD.

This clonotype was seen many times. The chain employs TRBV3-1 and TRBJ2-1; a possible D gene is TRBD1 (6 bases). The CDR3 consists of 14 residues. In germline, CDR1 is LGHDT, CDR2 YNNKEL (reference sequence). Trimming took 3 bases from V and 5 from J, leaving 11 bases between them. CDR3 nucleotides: TGTGCCAGCAGCCAGGGGGCTAGAGACAATGAGCAGTTCTTC. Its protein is CASSQGARDNEQFF.

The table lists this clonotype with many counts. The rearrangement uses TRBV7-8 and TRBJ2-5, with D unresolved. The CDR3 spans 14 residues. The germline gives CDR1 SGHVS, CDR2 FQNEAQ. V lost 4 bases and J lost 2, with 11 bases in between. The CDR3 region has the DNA TGTGCCAGCAGCTCGGTCGACTTTCAAGAGACCCAGTACTTC. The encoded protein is CASSSVDFQETQYF.

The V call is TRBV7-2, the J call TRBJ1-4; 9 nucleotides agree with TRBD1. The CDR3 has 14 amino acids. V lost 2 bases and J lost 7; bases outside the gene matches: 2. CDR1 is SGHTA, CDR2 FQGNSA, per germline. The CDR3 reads CASSLWDRAEKLFF. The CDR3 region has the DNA TGTGCCAGCAGCTTATGGGACAGGGCTGAAAAACTGTTTTTT.

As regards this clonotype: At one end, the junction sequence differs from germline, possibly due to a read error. The DNA of the CDR3 is TGTGCCAGCAGTTTATCGAAGGGAAACTATGGCTACGCCTTC. Amino acid sequence: CASSLSKGNYGYAF. The gene calls are TRBV27 and TRBJ1-2; no definite D call. This CDR3 contains 14 residues. Germline V lookup: CDR1 MNHEY, CDR2 SMNVEV (reference sequence).

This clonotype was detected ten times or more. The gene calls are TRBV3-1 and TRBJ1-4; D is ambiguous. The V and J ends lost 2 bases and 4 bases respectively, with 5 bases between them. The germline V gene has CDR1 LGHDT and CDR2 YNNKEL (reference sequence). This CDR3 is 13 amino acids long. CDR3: CASSQWLNEKLFF. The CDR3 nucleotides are TGTGCCAGCAGCCAATGGCTTAATGAAAAACTGTTTTTT.

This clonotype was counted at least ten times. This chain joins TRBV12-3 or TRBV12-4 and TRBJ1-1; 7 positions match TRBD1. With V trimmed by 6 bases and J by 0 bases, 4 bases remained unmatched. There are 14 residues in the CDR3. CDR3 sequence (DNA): TGTGCCAGCAGCCGACAGGGTCTGAACACTGAAGCTTTCTTT. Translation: CASSRQGLNTEAFF.

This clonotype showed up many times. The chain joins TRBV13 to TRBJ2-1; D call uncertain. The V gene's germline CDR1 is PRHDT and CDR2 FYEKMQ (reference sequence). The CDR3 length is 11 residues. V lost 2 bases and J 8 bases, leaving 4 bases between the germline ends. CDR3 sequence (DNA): TGTGCCAGCAGCTTAAGCTATGAGCAGTTCTTC. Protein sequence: CASSLSYEQFF.

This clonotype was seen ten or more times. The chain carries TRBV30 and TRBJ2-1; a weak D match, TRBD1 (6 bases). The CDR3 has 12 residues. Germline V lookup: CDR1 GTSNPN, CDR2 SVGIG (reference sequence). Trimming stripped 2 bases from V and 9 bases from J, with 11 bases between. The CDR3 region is CAWSYRVPEQFF. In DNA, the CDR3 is TGTGCCTGGAGTTACAGGGTGCCTGAGCAGTTCTTC.

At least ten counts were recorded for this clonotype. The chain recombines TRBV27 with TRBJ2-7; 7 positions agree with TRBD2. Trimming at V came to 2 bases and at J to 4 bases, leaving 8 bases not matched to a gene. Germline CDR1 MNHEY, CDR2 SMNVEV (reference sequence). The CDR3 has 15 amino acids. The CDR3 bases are TGTGCCAGCAGTTTAAACTGGGTAGCGGGTTACGAGCAGTACTTC. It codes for CASSLNWVAGYEQYF.

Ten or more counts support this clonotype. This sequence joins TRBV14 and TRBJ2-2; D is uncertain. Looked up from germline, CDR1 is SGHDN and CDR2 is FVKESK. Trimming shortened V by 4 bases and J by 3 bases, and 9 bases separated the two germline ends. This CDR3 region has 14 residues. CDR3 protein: CASSRELYTGELFF. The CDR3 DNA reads TGTGCCAGCAGCCGCGAACTATACACCGGGGAGCTGTTTTTT.

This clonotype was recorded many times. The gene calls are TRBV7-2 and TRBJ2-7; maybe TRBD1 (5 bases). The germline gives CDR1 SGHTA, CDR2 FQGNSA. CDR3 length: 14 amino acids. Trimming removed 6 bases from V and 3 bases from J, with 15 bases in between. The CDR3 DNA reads TGTGCCAGCAGTAACTACAGGTCAAACTACGAGCAGTACTTC. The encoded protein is CASSNYRSNYEQYF.

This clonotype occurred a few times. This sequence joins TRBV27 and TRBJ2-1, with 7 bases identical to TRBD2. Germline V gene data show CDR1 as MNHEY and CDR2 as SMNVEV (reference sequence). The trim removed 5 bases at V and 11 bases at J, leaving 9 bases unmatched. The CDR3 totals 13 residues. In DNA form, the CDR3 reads TGTGCCAGCAGTCTAAGACTAGCCCAAAAGCAGTTCTTC. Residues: CASSLRLAQKQFF.

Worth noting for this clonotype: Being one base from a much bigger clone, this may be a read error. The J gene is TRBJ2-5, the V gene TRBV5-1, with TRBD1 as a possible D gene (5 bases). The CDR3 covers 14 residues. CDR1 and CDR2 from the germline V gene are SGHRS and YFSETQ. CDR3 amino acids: CTSSLQGPQETQYF. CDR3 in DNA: TGCACCAGCAGCTTGCAGGGTCCCCAAGAGACCCAGTACTTC.

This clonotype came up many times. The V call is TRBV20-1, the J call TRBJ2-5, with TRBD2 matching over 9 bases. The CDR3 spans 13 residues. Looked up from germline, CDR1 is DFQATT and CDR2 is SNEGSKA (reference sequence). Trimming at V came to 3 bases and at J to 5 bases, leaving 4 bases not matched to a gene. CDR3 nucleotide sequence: TGCAGTGCTAGTAAGCGGGAGGTGGAGACCCAGTACTTC. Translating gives CSASKREVETQYF.